This entry lists 16 T cell receptor beta chains sequenced from one sample in a study of blood T cell repertoires in COVID-19. Produced via immunoSEQ multiplex PCR; TCRdb's table is partial and in-frame only. Of over 200,000 clones listed, roughly four fifths were seen once; the top ten hold approximately 4%. The sequenced sample consisted of peripheral blood. These receptor sequences come from a man aged 50-60 years with active or convalescent COVID-19.

V is TRBV9 and J is TRBJ2-2; 8 bases are a match to TRBD2. The CDR3 runs 15 residues. Germline V lookup: CDR1 SGDLS, CDR2 YYNGEE. J was trimmed by 0 bases and V by 5 bases; bases with no gene match: 3. The CDR3 sequence is CASRAGGANTGELFF. The CDR3 DNA reads as TGTGCCAGCAGGGCGGGGGGCGCGAACACCGGGGAGCTGTTTTTT.

Turning to this clone: One junction end disagrees with the germline gene, perhaps due to a read error. This rearrangement joins TRBV15 to TRBJ1-4, with 9 bases matching TRBD1. The CDR3 runs to 16 residues. The germline CDR1 and CDR2 sequences are LNHNV and YYDKDF (reference sequence). The CDR3 region is CATSRGQGRTTEKLFF. CDR3 DNA: TGTGCCACCAGCCGTGGACAGGGGAGAACTACTGAAAAACTGTTTTTT. Combining the CDR3 with reference TRBV15 and TRBJ1-4 gives the whole variable domain DAMVIQNPRYQVTQFGKPVTLSCSQTLNHNVMYWYQQKSSQAPKLLFHYYDKDFNNEADTPDNFQSRRPNTSFCFLDIRSPGLGDTAMYLCATSRGQGRTTEKLFFGSGTQLSVL.

The chain employs TRBV6-1 and TRBJ1-1; TRBD1 might be the D (6 bases). This CDR3 is built from 15 residues. Germline V gene data show CDR1 as MNHNS and CDR2 as SASEGT. Trimming stripped 3 bases from V and 6 bases from J, with 17 bases between. CDR3 in amino acids: CASSDQTGWSAEAFF. CDR3 nucleotide sequence: TGTGCCAGCAGTGACCAGACAGGATGGAGCGCTGAAGCTTTCTTT.

The chain is built from TRBV28 and TRBJ1-2, with unresolved D. Germline CDR1 and CDR2: MDHEN and SYDVKM. Trimming cost V 8 bases and J 8 bases, with 9 bases left between them. CDR3 length: 10 residues. The CDR3 region has the DNA TGTGCCAGCCCTCTCGTGGGCTACACCTTC. Protein product: CASPLVGYTF.

The chain employs TRBV28 and TRBJ2-3; D may be TRBD2 (5 bases). V was cut by 4 bases and J by 6 bases, with 20 bases left in between. Germline loops: CDR1 MDHEN, CDR2 SYDVKM. The CDR3 extends over 16 amino acids. The DNA of the CDR3 is TGTGCCAGCAGTTCCAATAGGAAGACGGGAAGGGATACGCAGTATTTT. Encoded protein: CASSSNRKTGRDTQYF.

This clone showed up just once. The genes are TRBV7-8 and TRBJ2-5, with D perhaps matching TRBD2 (6 bases). This CDR3 comprises 15 residues. The V end lost 5 bases, the J end lost 5 bases, and 18 bases lay between the germline ends. CDR1 SGHVS and CDR2 FQNEAQ come from the germline V gene. CDR3 amino acids: CASSPPGRDWETQYF. CDR3 sequence (DNA): TGTGCCAGCAGCCCCCCGGGACGGGACTGGGAGACCCAGTACTTC. Complete variable domain (other parts from reference TRBV7-8 and TRBJ2-5): GAGVSQSPRYKVAKRGQDVALRCDPISGHVSLFWYQQALGQGPEFLTYFQNEAQLDKSGLPSDRFFAERPEGSVSTLKIQRTQQEDSAVYLCASSPPGRDWETQYFGPGTRLLVL.

This rearrangement joins TRBV30 to TRBJ1-1; D remains unclear. CDR3 size: 13 residues. Trimming left V 0 bases short and J 1 base short, with 6 bases between. CDR1 is GTSNPN, CDR2 SVGIG, per germline (reference sequence). CDR3 sequence: CAWSVLGNTEAFF. The CDR3 nucleotides are TGTGCCTGGAGTGTACTTGGGAACACTGAAGCTTTCTTT.

V usage is TRBV9 and J usage is TRBJ1-2; 12 bases are shared with TRBD1. V shed 4 bases, J shed 8 bases, and the junction held 9 bases outside the gene matches. This CDR3 spans 15 amino acids. CDR1 and CDR2 (germline): SGDLS, YYNGEE. This CDR3 is CASSPLGTGGAGYTF. As DNA, the CDR3 is TGTGCCAGCAGCCCCCTCGGGACAGGGGGCGCCGGCTACACCTTC.

The chain is built from TRBV6-1 and TRBJ1-2, with D tentatively TRBD1 (6 bases). In germline, CDR1 is MNHNS, CDR2 SASEGT. This CDR3 is built from 13 residues. The V end lost 1 base, the J end lost 3 bases, and 6 bases lay between the germline ends. For the CDR3, the DNA is TGTGCCAGCAGTGAAGGGGGGCACTATGGCTACACCTTC. This encodes CASSEGGHYGYTF.

V gene TRBV5-1 combines with J gene TRBJ1-2; maybe TRBD1 (6 bases). The CDR3 totals 16 residues. Trimming took off 4 bases at V and 3 bases at J, with 19 bases between the two ends. Germline V CDR1 and CDR2: SGHRS, YFSETQ. CDR3 sequence (DNA): TGCGCCAGCAGCCTCGGACAGCTACTAGGGGACTATGGCTACACCTTC. Translation gives CASSLGQLLGDYGYTF.

The gene calls are TRBV10-3 and TRBJ1-1; D not certain. There are 14 residues in the CDR3. Trimming took off 5 bases at V and 0 bases at J, with 10 bases between the two ends. Germline loops: CDR1 ENHRY, CDR2 SYGVKD. CDR3 loop: CAISSGTMNTEAFF. CDR3 sequence (DNA): TGTGCCATCAGTTCCGGTACCATGAACACTGAAGCTTTCTTT.

The chain recombines TRBV4-1 with TRBJ2-2; TRBD1 matches 8 bases. The germline CDR1 and CDR2 sequences are MGHRA and YSYEKL. V shed 3 bases, J shed 4 bases, and the junction held 4 bases outside the gene matches. The CDR3 has 15 residues. The CDR3 sequence: CASSQNRGFTGELFF. DNA of the CDR3: TGCGCCAGCAGCCAGAACAGGGGGTTCACCGGGGAGCTGTTTTTT.

The chain recombines TRBV11-2 with TRBJ2-1; possibly TRBD2 for D (6 bases). Germline V gives CDR1 SGHAT, CDR2 FQNNGV. The CDR3 loop spans 17 amino acids. V was cut by 2 bases and J by 6 bases, with 20 bases left in between. CDR3 sequence (DNA): TGTGCCAGCAGCTTATTGCGGGACTCTATCACCCCCAATGAGCAGTTCTTC. This translates into CASSLLRDSITPNEQFF.

This sequence joins TRBV18 and TRBJ2-1, with TRBD1 matching 9 bases. Trimming took 1 base from V and 8 from J; bases not matched to a gene: 3. The CDR3 is 14 amino acids. The V gene's germline CDR1 is KGHSH and CDR2 LQKENI. CDR3 nucleotide sequence: TGTGCCAGCTCACCACTACAGGGGGCTCATGAGCAGTTCTTC. Encoded protein: CASSPLQGAHEQFF.

This clone showed up just once. V gene TRBV25-1 combines with J gene TRBJ1-2, with no clear D. Germline V lookup: CDR1 MGHDK, CDR2 SYGVNS. The CDR3 length is 13 residues. V lost 7 bases and J lost 4, with 13 bases in between. The chain's CDR3 is CASIDPGGYGYTF. CDR3 in DNA: TGTGCCAGCATTGACCCCGGCGGCTATGGCTACACCTTC.

The CDR3 sequence: CASKGTGWYEQYF. CDR3 DNA sequence: TGTGCCAGCAAGGGGACAGGGTGGTACGAGCAGTACTTC. The J gene is TRBJ2-7, the V gene TRBV6-5; 9 bases fit TRBD1. This CDR3 is 13 amino acids long. Looked up from germline, CDR1 is MNHEY and CDR2 is SVGAGI. The ends lost 7 bases at V and 4 bases at J; junction bases unmatched: 5.